A single sample is the source of the 30 T cell receptor beta chains below, sequenced in a study of blood T cell repertoires in COVID-19. Data came from immunoSEQ multiplex PCR; TCRdb stores just in-frame clones and leaves some out. The sample contains a few hundred thousand clones, less than 90% of which appear only once. The sample was peripheral blood. The source of these receptors is a woman at least 80 years old with COVID-19, enrolled during active disease.

The chain couples TRBV7-9 to TRBJ2-1, with a weak D call TRBD2 (6 bases). CDR3 length: 18 residues. CDR1 is SEHNR and CDR2 is FQNEAQ in the germline V gene (reference sequence). The V and J ends lost 5 bases and 0 bases respectively, with 20 bases between them. The CDR3 here is CASSLRRGLSSSYNEQFF. The CDR3 coding sequence is TGTGCCAGCAGCCTAAGGAGGGGACTCTCAAGCTCCTACAATGAGCAGTTCTTC.

The chain employs TRBV5-1 and TRBJ1-2; D call uncertain. V was cut by 4 bases and J by 3 bases, with 10 bases left in between. CDR3 length: 13 residues. Germline CDR1 reads SGHRS; CDR2 reads YFSETQ. The CDR3 is CASSRDNDYGYTF. The DNA for the CDR3 is TGCGCCAGCAGCCGAGACAACGACTATGGCTACACCTTC.

This chain links TRBV29-1 with TRBJ1-4, with 7 bases fitting TRBD1. CDR1 is SQVTM, CDR2 ANQGSEA, per germline. The CDR3 is 11 residues long. V gave up 6 bases and J gave up 13 bases; unmatched junction bases: 8. The CDR3 protein is CSVGTGTVLFF. The CDR3 region has the DNA TGCAGCGTGGGGACCGGGACAGTACTGTTTTTT.

The genes are TRBV5-5 and TRBJ1-1; D is uncertain. The germline CDR1 and CDR2 sequences are SGHKS and YYEKEE (reference sequence). This CDR3 has 16 amino acids. The V end lost 1 base, the J end lost 0 bases, and 13 bases lay between the germline ends. CDR3 protein: CASSLNSELMNTEAFF. The CDR3 DNA reads TGTGCCAGCAGCTTGAACAGTGAACTCATGAACACTGAAGCTTTCTTT.

V is TRBV2 and J is TRBJ2-7; TRBD1 agrees at 8 bases. The CDR3 covers 15 residues. With 5 bases clipped from V and 6 bases from J, the junction kept 12 bases outside the gene matches. CDR1 is SNHLY and CDR2 is FYNNEI in the germline V gene. The DNA of the CDR3 is TGTGCCAGCAGTACCCAACAGGGGGGATCTAGCGAGCAGTACTTC. This sequence encodes CASSTQQGGSSEQYF.

The CDR3 protein is CASSHRQGSETQYF. CDR3 nucleotide sequence: TGTGCCAGCTCCCACCGACAGGGGTCAGAGACCCAGTACTTC. The rearrangement uses TRBV18 and TRBJ2-5; TRBD1 aligns across 8 bases. Germline CDR1 reads KGHSH; CDR2 reads LQKENI. With 6 bases clipped from V and 4 bases from J, the junction kept 7 bases outside the gene matches. The CDR3 is made up of 14 amino acids.

The chain carries TRBV9 and TRBJ1-2; 9 nucleotides match TRBD1. Germline trimming cut 0 bases from V and 7 bases from J; bases unmatched to any gene: 4. Germline V lookup: CDR1 SGDLS, CDR2 YYNGEE. The CDR3 length is 14 residues. The CDR3: CASSVEGTGSGYTF. In nucleotides, the CDR3 is TGTGCCAGCAGCGTAGAAGGGACAGGGAGTGGCTACACCTTC.

The CDR3 region is CASRPDRASGNTIYF. CDR3 DNA sequence: TGTGCCAGCAGGCCCGACAGGGCCTCTGGAAACACCATATATTTT. The chain uses TRBV6-5 and TRBJ1-3, with 7 bases aligning to TRBD1. The junction had 5 bases not matched to a gene; V was cut back by 6 bases and J by 0 bases. CDR1 is MNHEY, CDR2 SVGAGI, per germline. This CDR3 is built from 15 residues.

The chain recombines TRBV5-1 with TRBJ2-3; 15 positions agree with TRBD2. The V gene's germline CDR1 is SGHRS and CDR2 YFSETQ. J lost 3 bases, V lost 4 bases, and 12 bases had no gene match. The CDR3 contains 19 residues. CDR3 amino acids: CASSLQGLAGGQPTDTQYF. The CDR3 DNA sequence: TGCGCCAGCAGCCTCCAGGGACTAGCGGGGGGCCAACCAACAGATACGCAGTATTTT.

The rearrangement links TRBV6-1 to TRBJ1-5; a possible D gene is TRBD1 (5 bases). The length of the CDR3 is 13 residues. Trimming cost V 5 bases and J 7 bases, with 12 bases left between them. The germline V gene encodes CDR1 MNHNS and CDR2 SASEGT. The CDR3 nucleotides read TGTGCCAGCAGTCCAGGGTTAGTACAGCCCCAGCATTTT. This encodes CASSPGLVQPQHF.

In DNA, the CDR3 is TGCGCCAGCAGCTTGGGGGGCAGGGCAACCTACGAGCAGTACTTC. Translated, it gives CASSLGGRATYEQYF. V usage is TRBV5-1 and J usage is TRBJ2-7, with D possibly being TRBD1 (5 bases). The V end was cut by 0 bases, the J end by 2 bases, with 12 bases between. The CDR3 runs to 15 residues. Germline V CDR1 and CDR2: SGHRS, YFSETQ. Looking up the rest from reference TRBV5-1 and TRBJ2-7 gives the full variable domain: KAGVTQTPRYLIKTRGQQVTLSCSPISGHRSVSWYQQTPGQGLQFLFEYFSETQRNKGNFPGRFSGRQFSNSRSEMNVSTLELGDSALYLCASSLGGRATYEQYFGPGTRLTVT.

V usage is TRBV27 and J usage is TRBJ2-1; D perhaps matches TRBD2 (6 bases). Trimming took 2 bases from V and 8 from J, leaving 13 bases between them. The CDR3 runs 14 residues. Germline CDR1 MNHEY, CDR2 SMNVEV (reference sequence). This chain's CDR3 is CASSLNLRGDEQFF. The CDR3 DNA reads as TGTGCCAGCAGTTTAAATTTGCGCGGGGATGAGCAGTTCTTC.

This clone was found once. The chain uses TRBV25-1 and TRBJ2-1; D ambiguous. The V end lost 5 bases, the J end lost 3 bases, and 2 bases lay between the germline ends. This CDR3 has 11 residues. Germline assignment: CDR1 MGHDK and CDR2 SYGVNS. This CDR3 is CASSHYNEQFF. The CDR3 DNA reads as TGTGCCAGCAGTCACTACAATGAGCAGTTCTTC.

The chain uses TRBV11-2 and TRBJ2-1; 8 bases match TRBD2. The CDR3 has 19 residues. The V gene's germline CDR1 is SGHAT and CDR2 FQNNGV. V lost 5 bases, J lost 4 bases, and 19 bases stayed unmatched. CDR3 sequence (DNA): TGTGCCAGCAGCCCTAGGGCGGGGGGTATCTTTATAGGTTACAATGAGCAGTTCTTC. Its translation: CASSPRAGGIFIGYNEQFF.

The rearrangement links TRBV19 to TRBJ1-1; 10 positions agree with TRBD1. CDR3 length: 14 amino acids. The V gene's germline CDR1 is LNHDA and CDR2 SQIVND (reference sequence). Germline trimming cut 6 bases from V and 4 bases from J; bases unmatched to any gene: 5. The CDR3 spells CASRTGGLGTEAFF. The CDR3 DNA follows: TGTGCCAGTAGGACAGGGGGCCTGGGCACTGAAGCTTTCTTT.

This clone is a singleton in its sample. CDR3 nucleotide sequence: TGTGCCAGCAGCCGTGCCCAGGAACCCTACGAGCAGTACTTC. This encodes CASSRAQEPYEQYF. V gene TRBV3-1 (or the pseudogene TRBV3-2) combines with J gene TRBJ2-7; D gene unclear. The CDR3 has 14 residues. Germline V lookup: CDR1 LGHDT, CDR2 YNNKEL (reference sequence). Trimming left V 4 bases short and J 2 bases short, with 12 bases between.

This rearrangement joins TRBV28 to TRBJ2-1; D unclear. Trimming shortened V by 3 bases and J by 7 bases, and 7 bases separated the two germline ends. CDR1 MDHEN and CDR2 SYDVKM come from the germline V gene. The CDR3 extends over 12 amino acids. As DNA, the CDR3 is TGTGCCAGCAGTTTGTTGTATAATGAGCAGTTCTTC. Protein sequence: CASSLLYNEQFF.

The chain couples TRBV25-1 to TRBJ2-7, with D unresolved. The CDR3 contains 11 residues. The germline gives CDR1 MGHDK, CDR2 SYGVNS. Trimming took 5 bases from V and 4 from J, leaving 6 bases between them. CDR3 sequence reads: CASSPAYEQYF. The CDR3 DNA is TGTGCCAGCAGTCCTGCGTACGAGCAGTACTTC.

V usage is TRBV7-7 and J usage is TRBJ2-5; 9 bases map to TRBD1. This CDR3 spans 16 amino acids. Losses at the gene ends were 6 bases for V and 0 bases for J; bases not matched to a gene: 8. Germline V CDR1 and CDR2: SSHAT, FNYEAQ (reference sequence). The chain's CDR3 is CASSQIGQGYQETQYF. CDR3 nucleotides: TGTGCCAGCAGTCAAATCGGACAGGGGTACCAAGAGACCCAGTACTTC.

The genes are TRBV2 and TRBJ1-4; D unresolved. CDR3 length: 14 amino acids. Trimming pared 8 bases from V and 5 bases from J, leaving 15 bases between. Germline V lookup: CDR1 SNHLY, CDR2 FYNNEI. This CDR3 is CASRLVQWNEKLFF. In nucleotides, the CDR3 is TGTGCCAGCCGTCTTGTCCAGTGGAATGAAAAACTGTTTTTT.

CDR3 in DNA: TGTGCCAGCAGCTTAGTAATAGGAAACACCATATATTTT. This translates into CASSLVIGNTIYF. The J gene is TRBJ1-3, the V gene TRBV7-8; unclear D gene. Trimming removed 1 base at V and 4 bases at J, with 5 bases between. The CDR3 consists of 13 residues. Germline CDR1 is SGHVS and CDR2 is FQNEAQ.

The gene calls are TRBV6-6 and TRBJ1-2; 7 bases are shared with TRBD1. Germline values: CDR1 MNHNY, CDR2 SVGAGI (reference sequence). The length of the CDR3 is 13 residues. The V and J ends lost 6 bases and 5 bases, in that order; junction bases with no gene match: 6. The CDR3, as DNA: TGTGCCAGCAGCGAAGGGGGCGTGTATGGCTACACCTTC. Its protein product is CASSEGGVYGYTF.

This clone appeared a few times. The V gene is TRBV4-2, the J gene TRBJ1-6, with D maybe TRBD1 (5 bases). CDR3 size: 17 residues. Deletions cut 6 bases from V and 3 bases from J, with 18 bases between. Germline values: CDR1 LGHNA, CDR2 YNFKEQ. The CDR3 DNA reads TGTGCCAGCAGGGGGCGGGACCAGGGCAACTATAATTCACCCCTCCACTTT. This encodes CASRGRDQGNYNSPLHF.

The V and J genes are TRBV18 and TRBJ1-2; perhaps TRBD1 as D (5 bases). Trimming removed 2 bases from V and 4 bases from J, with 17 bases in between. This CDR3 has 16 residues. CDR1 and CDR2 (germline): KGHSH, LQKENI. The CDR3 sequence is CASSPARQTGGYGYTF. In DNA form, the CDR3 reads TGTGCCAGCTCACCAGCCAGGCAAACAGGCGGCTATGGCTACACCTTC.

This rearrangement joins TRBV6-5 to TRBJ1-4; 9 nucleotides match TRBD1. The CDR3 has 15 amino acids. The V gene end was trimmed by 4 bases and the J gene end by 7 bases; junction bases not matched to a gene: 7. Looked up from germline, CDR1 is MNHEY and CDR2 is SVGAGI. CDR3 residues: CASSSSQGASEKLFF. Written as DNA, the CDR3 is TGTGCCAGCAGTTCTTCACAGGGGGCTTCTGAAAAACTGTTTTTT.

The chain links TRBV2 to TRBJ2-3; 11 nucleotides align to TRBD2. This CDR3 has 14 amino acids. The germline CDR1 and CDR2 sequences are SNHLY and FYNNEI. Trimming removed 4 bases from V and 11 bases from J; junction bases left unmatched: 8. This CDR3 is CASSVTSGGPKQYF. CDR3 in DNA: TGTGCCAGCAGTGTTACTAGCGGGGGACCGAAGCAGTATTTT.

The chain couples TRBV18 to TRBJ1-2, with 8 bases that match TRBD1. V lost 3 bases to trimming and J lost 0 bases; unmatched junction nucleotides: 12. The CDR3 covers 18 residues. In germline, CDR1 is KGHSH, CDR2 LQKENI. The CDR3 loop reads CASSPQRTGHSSNYGYTF. CDR3 bases: TGTGCCAGCTCACCCCAACGGACAGGGCATAGTTCTAACTATGGCTACACCTTC.

The chain recombines TRBV7-9 with TRBJ1-1; D unclear. The CDR3 loop spans 14 amino acids. V dropped 1 base and J dropped 7 bases, with 13 bases sitting between them. In germline, CDR1 is SEHNR, CDR2 FQNEAQ (reference sequence). CDR3 protein: CASSLGPGWDEAFF. CDR3 DNA: TGTGCCAGCAGCTTAGGTCCGGGGTGGGATGAAGCTTTCTTT.

The chain links TRBV4-2 to TRBJ1-2; possible D gene TRBD1, 5 bases. The CDR3 has 12 amino acids. CDR1 LGHNA and CDR2 YNFKEQ come from the germline V gene. The V end lost 1 base, the J end lost 5 bases, and 5 bases lay between the germline ends. The CDR3 loop is CASSQGTYGYTF. The CDR3 region has the DNA TGTGCCAGCAGCCAAGGGACATATGGCTACACCTTC.

This clone was found once. The chain combines TRBV10-1 with TRBJ2-2, with 11 nucleotides matching TRBD1. Germline V CDR1 and CDR2: WNHNN, SYGVQD (reference sequence). This CDR3 spans 14 amino acids. Unmatched junction bases numbered 0, after V lost 6 bases and J lost 3 bases. Written as DNA, the CDR3 is TGCGCCAGCAGGGGACAGGGGGACACCGGGGAGCTGTTTTTT. Protein: CASRGQGDTGELFF.